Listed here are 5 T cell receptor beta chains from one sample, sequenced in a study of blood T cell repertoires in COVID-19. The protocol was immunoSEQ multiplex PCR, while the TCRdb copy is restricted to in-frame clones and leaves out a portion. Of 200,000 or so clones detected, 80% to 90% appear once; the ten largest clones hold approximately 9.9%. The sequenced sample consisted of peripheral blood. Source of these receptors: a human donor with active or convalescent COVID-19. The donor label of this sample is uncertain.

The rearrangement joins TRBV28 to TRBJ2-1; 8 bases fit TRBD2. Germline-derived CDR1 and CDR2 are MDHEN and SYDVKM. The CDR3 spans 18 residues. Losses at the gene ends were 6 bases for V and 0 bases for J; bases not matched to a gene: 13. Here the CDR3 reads CASRPPVGGGISYNEQFF. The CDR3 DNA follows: TGTGCCAGCAGGCCCCCCGTCGGGGGGGGGATCTCCTACAATGAGCAGTTCTTC.

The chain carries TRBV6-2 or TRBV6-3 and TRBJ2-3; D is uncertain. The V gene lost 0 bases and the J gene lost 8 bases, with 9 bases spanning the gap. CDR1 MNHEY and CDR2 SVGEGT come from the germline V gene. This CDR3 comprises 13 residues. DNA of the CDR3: TGTGCCAGCAGTTACTCGTCTATCGGTACGCAGTATTTT. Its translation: CASSYSSIGTQYF.

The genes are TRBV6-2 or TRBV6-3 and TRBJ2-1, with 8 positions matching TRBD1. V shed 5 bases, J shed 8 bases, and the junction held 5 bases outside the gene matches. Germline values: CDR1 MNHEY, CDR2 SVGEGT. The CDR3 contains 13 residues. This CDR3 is CASSTGQGYEQFF. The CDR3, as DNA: TGTGCCAGCAGTACCGGACAGGGCTATGAGCAGTTCTTC.

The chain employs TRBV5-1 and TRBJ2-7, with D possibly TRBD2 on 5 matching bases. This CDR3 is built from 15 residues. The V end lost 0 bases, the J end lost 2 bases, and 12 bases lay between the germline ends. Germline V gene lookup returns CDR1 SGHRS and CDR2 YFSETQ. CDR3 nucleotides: TGCGCCAGCAGCTTGGAGATCGGGGTCACCTACGAGCAGTACTTC. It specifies CASSLEIGVTYEQYF.

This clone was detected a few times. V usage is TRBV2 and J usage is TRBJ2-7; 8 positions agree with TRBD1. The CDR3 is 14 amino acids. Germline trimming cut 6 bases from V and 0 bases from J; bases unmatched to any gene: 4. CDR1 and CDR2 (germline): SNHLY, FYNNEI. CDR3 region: CASRGDRSSYEQYF. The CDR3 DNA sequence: TGTGCCAGCAGAGGGGACAGGAGCTCCTACGAGCAGTACTTC.